The 6 T cell receptor beta chains listed next were all sequenced from one sample in a study of Graves' ophthalmopathy and Graves' hyperthyroidism. Beta-chain TCR CDR3 regions were amplified from RNA transcripts. The library came from an HTBI-primed first-round RT-PCR and a second-round multiplex PCR. TCRdb re-analysed the multiplex PCR reads in MiXCR, keeping a single row per CDR3 protein. The repertoire holds roughly 220,000 distinct CDR3 sequences, with less than 55% as singletons. Source material: peripheral blood. The receptors shown here come from an adult man with Graves' ophthalmopathy.

The table lists this clonotype with a few counts. The chain is built from TRBV24-1 and TRBJ1-2, with a tentative D call TRBD1 (6 bases). The germline V and J ends were trimmed by 4 bases and 4 bases, with 12 bases remaining between them. Germline CDR1 KGHDR, CDR2 SFDVKD. The CDR3 loop spans 14 amino acids. The CDR3 region has the DNA TGTGCCACCAGTGACACACAGGGAGGCTATGGCTACACCTTC. It translates to CATSDTQGGYGYTF.

In this sample, this clonotype turned up a few times. The chain employs TRBV19 and TRBJ1-5, with TRBD1 as a possible D gene (6 bases). The CDR3 totals 13 residues. V was cut by 6 bases and J by 5 bases, with 11 bases left in between. Germline values: CDR1 LNHDA, CDR2 SQIVND (reference sequence). As DNA, the CDR3 is TGTGCCAGTAGACTCGGACAGCATCAGCCCCAGCATTTT. Protein sequence: CASRLGQHQPQHF.

This rearrangement joins TRBV5-8 to TRBJ1-2; D is possibly TRBD1 (5 bases). Looked up from germline, CDR1 is SGHTS and CDR2 is YDEGEE. This CDR3 is built from 13 residues. Between the trimmed V and J ends, which lost 4 bases and 4 bases, there was a span of 11 bases. The CDR3 loop is CASSVGTGYGYTF. DNA of the CDR3: TGTGCCAGCAGCGTCGGGACGGGCTATGGCTACACCTTC.

In this sample, this clonotype turned up a few times. V is TRBV15 and J is TRBJ1-1, with TRBD1 matching over 7 bases. The V gene's germline CDR1 is LNHNV and CDR2 YYDKDF (reference sequence). Trimming removed 1 base from V and 3 bases from J; junction bases left unmatched: 8. CDR3 length equals 16 residues. CDR3 sequence (DNA): TGTGCCACCAGCAGAGGTCAGGGGGTAGTTGACACTGAAGCTTTCTTT. It encodes CATSRGQGVVDTEAFF.

The genes are TRBV7-2 and TRBJ1-2; TRBD1 matches at 8 bases. The length of the CDR3 is 14 residues. Trimming at V came to 3 bases and at J to 8 bases, leaving 8 bases not matched to a gene. CDR1 is SGHTA and CDR2 is FQGNSA in the germline V gene. In DNA, the CDR3 is TGTGCCAGCAGCTTGGTGGGGACAGGTGGAGGCTACACCTTC. Residues: CASSLVGTGGGYTF.

This clonotype was seen a few times. The germline gene is not matched at one end of the junction; a read error may be the cause. J is TRBJ1-4 and V is TRBV10-2; the D gene is possibly TRBD1 (6 bases). The CDR3 extends over 14 amino acids. CDR1 and CDR2 from the germline V gene are WSHSY and SAAADI. In DNA, the CDR3 is TGTGCCAGCAGTTCGTCCCAGGGGAGCGAAAAACTGTTTTTT. It specifies CASSSSQGSEKLFF.